The clone carrying this T cell receptor beta chain was detected many times. CDR1 and CDR2 (germline): PRHDT, FYEKMQ (reference sequence). V lost 5 bases, J lost 2 bases, and 8 bases stayed unmatched. The CDR3 is 15 amino acids. These data are taken from a study of molecular identifiers for immune sequencing clone quantification. From the PCR reads, TCRdb called clonotypes with MiXCR, one entry per CDR3 protein. This sample yields over 55,000 distinct CDR3 sequences, of which around 17% are seen a single time; 1.4% to 1.5% belongs to the top ten. The gene calls are TRBV13 and TRBJ1-2; 7 bases align to TRBD1. This receptor was identified in a human donor in good health. Some libraries in this study had Jurkat cell RNA spiked in. Sequencing was done on a sample of naive CD8+ T cells from blood, with Jurkat cell RNA spiked in. Regarding subset: FACS-sorted CD8+CD4-CCR7+CD45RA+ naive T cells. CDR3 in DNA: TGTGCCAGCAGCAGGGGGACAGACATCAACTATGGCTACACCTTC. Its protein is CASSRGTDINYGYTF.